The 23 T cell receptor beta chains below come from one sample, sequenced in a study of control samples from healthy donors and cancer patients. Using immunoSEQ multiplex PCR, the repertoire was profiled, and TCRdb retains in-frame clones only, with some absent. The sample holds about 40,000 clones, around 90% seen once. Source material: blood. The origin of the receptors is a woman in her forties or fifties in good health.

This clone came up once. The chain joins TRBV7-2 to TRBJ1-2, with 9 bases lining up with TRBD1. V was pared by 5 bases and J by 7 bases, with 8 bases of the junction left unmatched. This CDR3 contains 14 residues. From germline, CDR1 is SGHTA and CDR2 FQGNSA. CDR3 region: CASSTQGASGGYTF. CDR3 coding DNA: TGTGCCAGCAGCACACAGGGGGCGAGTGGTGGCTACACCTTC.

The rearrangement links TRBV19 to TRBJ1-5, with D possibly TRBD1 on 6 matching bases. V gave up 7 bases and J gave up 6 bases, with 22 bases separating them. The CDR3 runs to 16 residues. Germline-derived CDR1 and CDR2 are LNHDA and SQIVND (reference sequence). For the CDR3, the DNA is TGTGCCAGTACCCCGACCTTCACAGGGATAGGTCAGCCCCAGCATTTT. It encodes CASTPTFTGIGQPQHF. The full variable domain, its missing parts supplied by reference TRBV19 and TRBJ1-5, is DGGITQSPKYLFRKEGQNVTLSCEQNLNHDAMYWYRQDPGQGLRLIYYSQIVNDFQKGDIAEGYSVSREKKESFPLTVTSAQKNPTAFYLCASTPTFTGIGQPQHFGDGTRLSIL.

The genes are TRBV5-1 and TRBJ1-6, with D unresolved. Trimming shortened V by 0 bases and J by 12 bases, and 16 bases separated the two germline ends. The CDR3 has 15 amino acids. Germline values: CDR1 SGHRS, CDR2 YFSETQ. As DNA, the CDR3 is TGCGCCAGCAGCTTGGCGGGTCCAACGAACCAACCCCTCCACTTT. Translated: CASSLAGPTNQPLHF.

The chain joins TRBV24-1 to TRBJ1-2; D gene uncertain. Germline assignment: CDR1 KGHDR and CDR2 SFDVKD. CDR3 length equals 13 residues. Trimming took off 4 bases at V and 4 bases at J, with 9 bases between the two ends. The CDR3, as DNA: TGTGCCACCAGTGAATCGGGGTCCTATGGCTACACCTTC. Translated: CATSESGSYGYTF.

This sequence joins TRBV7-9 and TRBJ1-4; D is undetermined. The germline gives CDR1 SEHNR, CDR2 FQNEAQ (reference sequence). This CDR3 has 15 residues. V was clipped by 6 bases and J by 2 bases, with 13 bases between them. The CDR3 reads CASRHPGSTNEKLFF. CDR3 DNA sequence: TGTGCCAGCAGACATCCGGGATCTACTAATGAAAAACTGTTTTTT.

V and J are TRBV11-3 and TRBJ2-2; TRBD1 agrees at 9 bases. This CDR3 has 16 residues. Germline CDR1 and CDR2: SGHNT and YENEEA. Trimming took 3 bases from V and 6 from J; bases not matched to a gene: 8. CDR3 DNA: TGTGCCAGCAGCTTTGGACAGGGGTTTCGTCCCGGGGAGCTGTTTTTT. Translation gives CASSFGQGFRPGELFF. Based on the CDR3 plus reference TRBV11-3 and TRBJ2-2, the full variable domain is EAGVVQSPRYKIIEKKQPVAFWCNPISGHNTLYWYLQNLGQGPELLIRYENEEAVDDSQLPKDRFSAERLKGVDSTLKIQPAELGDSAVYLCASSFGQGFRPGELFFGEGSRLTVL.

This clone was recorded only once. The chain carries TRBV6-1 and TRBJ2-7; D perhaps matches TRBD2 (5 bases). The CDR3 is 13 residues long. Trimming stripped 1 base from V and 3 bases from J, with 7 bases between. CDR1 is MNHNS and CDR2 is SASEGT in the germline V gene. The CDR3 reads CASSEEEVYEQYF. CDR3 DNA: TGTGCCAGCAGTGAAGAGGAGGTCTACGAGCAGTACTTC.

The CDR3 is CASSPAGDRRGYNEQFF. The CDR3 DNA reads TGTGCCAGCAGCCCCGCCGGTGATAGGCGAGGATACAATGAGCAGTTCTTC. V usage is TRBV3-1 (or the pseudogene TRBV3-2) and J usage is TRBJ2-1; D is undetermined. V lost 4 bases and J lost 4, with 20 bases in between. Germline CDR1 reads LGHDT; CDR2 reads YNNKEL (reference sequence). The CDR3 is 17 amino acids.

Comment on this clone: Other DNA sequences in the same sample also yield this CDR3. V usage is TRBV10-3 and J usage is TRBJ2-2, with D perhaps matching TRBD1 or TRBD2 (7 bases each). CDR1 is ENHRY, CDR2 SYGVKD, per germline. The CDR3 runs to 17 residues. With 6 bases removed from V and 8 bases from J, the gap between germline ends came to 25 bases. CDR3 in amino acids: CAISRGGGGSNPGELFF. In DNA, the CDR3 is TGTGCCATCAGCCGAGGGGGCGGGGGCTCCAATCCGGGGGAGCTGTTTTTT.

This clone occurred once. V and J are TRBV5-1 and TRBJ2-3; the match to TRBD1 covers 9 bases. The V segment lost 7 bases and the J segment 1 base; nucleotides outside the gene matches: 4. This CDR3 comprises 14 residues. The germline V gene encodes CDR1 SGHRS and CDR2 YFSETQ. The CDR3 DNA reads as TGCGCCAGCGGGACAGGGCGTCGCACAGATACGCAGTATTTT. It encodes CASGTGRRTDTQYF.

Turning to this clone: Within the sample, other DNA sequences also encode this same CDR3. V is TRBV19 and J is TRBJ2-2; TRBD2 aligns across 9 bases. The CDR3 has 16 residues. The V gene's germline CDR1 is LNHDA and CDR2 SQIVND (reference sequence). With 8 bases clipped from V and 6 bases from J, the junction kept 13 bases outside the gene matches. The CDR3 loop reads CASCLAGGRGAGELFF. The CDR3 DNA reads TGTGCCAGTTGCCTCGCGGGGGGGCGGGGCGCCGGGGAGCTGTTTTTT.

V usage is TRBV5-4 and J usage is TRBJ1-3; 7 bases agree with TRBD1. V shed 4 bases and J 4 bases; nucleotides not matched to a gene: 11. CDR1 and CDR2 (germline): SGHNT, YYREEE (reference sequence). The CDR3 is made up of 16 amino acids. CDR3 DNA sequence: TGTGCCAGCAGCCCCCCCCCGACAGGGACGGGAAACACCATATATTTT. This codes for CASSPPPTGTGNTIYF.

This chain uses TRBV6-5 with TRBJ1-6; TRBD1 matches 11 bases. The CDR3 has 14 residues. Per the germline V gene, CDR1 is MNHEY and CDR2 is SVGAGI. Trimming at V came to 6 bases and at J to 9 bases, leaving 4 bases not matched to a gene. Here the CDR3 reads CASSSDRGLSPLHF. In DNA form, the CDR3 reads TGTGCCAGCAGCTCGGACAGGGGGCTTTCACCCCTCCACTTT.

In nucleotides, the CDR3 is TGCGCCAGCAGTCCGAAACCCTCGGACAGGAAGCAGTTACACTATGGCTACACCTTC. Translation gives CASSPKPSDRKQLHYGYTF. The chain recombines TRBV23-1 with TRBJ1-2, with 7 bases that match TRBD1. TRBV23-1 is annotated as an ORF whose role is uncertain. The V segment lost 4 bases and the J segment 3 bases; nucleotides outside the gene matches: 20. This CDR3 region has 19 residues.

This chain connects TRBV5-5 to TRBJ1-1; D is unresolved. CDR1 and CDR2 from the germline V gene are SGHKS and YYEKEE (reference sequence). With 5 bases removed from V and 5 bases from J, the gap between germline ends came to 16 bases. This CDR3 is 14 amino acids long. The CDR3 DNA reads TGTGCCAGCAGTTCGGGAGGCATCGGGACTGAAGCTTTCTTT. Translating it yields CASSSGGIGTEAFF.

CDR3 nucleotide sequence: TGTGCCAGCAGTGAAGCGACAGGGAATAATGAAAAACTGTTTTTT. It translates to CASSEATGNNEKLFF. The V and J genes are TRBV2 and TRBJ1-4; 7 nucleotides line up with TRBD1. The CDR3 is made up of 15 amino acids. Germline assignment: CDR1 SNHLY and CDR2 FYNNEI. After removal of 0 bases from V and 4 bases from J, the junction contained 2 bases not matched to a gene.

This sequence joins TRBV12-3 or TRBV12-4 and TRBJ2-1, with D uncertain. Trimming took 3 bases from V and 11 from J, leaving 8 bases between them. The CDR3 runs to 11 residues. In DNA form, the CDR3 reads TGTGCCAGCAGTTTGGGTAACCAGCAGTTCTTC. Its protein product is CASSLGNQQFF.

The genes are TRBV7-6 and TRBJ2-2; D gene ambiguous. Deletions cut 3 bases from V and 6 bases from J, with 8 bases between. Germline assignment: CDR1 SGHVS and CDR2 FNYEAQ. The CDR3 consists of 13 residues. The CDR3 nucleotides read TGTGCCAGCAGCTTTGGGGTCCCCGGGGAGCTGTTTTTT. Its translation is CASSFGVPGELFF. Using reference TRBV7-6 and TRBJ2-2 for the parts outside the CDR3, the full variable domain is GAGVSQSPRYKVTKRGQDVALRCDPISGHVSLYWYRQALGQGPEFLTYFNYEAQQDKSGLPNDRFSAERPEGSISTLTIQRTEQRDSAMYRCASSFGVPGELFFGEGSRLTVL.

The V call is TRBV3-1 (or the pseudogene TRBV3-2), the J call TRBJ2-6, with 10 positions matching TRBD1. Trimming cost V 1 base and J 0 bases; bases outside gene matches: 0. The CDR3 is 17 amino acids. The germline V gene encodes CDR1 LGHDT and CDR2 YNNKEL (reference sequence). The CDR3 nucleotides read TGTGCCAGCAGCCAAGGGACAGGGGGCTCTGGGGCCAACGTCCTGACTTTC. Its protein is CASSQGTGGSGANVLTF.

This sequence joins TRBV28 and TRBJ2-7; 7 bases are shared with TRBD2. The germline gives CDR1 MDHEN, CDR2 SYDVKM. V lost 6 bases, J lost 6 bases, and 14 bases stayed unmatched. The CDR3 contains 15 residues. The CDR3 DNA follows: TGTGCCAGCAGGTCGTGGAGCGGGGAACCTGCCGAGCAGTACTTC. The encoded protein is CASRSWSGEPAEQYF.

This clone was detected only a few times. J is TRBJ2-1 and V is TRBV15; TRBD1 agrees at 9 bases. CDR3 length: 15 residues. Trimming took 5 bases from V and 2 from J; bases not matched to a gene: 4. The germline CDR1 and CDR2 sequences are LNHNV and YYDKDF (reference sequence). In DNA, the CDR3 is TGTGCCACCAGCGCGGACAGGGGAACCTACAATGAGCAGTTCTTC. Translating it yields CATSADRGTYNEQFF.

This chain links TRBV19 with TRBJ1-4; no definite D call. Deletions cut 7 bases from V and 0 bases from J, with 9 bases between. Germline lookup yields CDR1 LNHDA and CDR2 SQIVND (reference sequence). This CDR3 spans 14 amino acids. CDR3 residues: CASTQRATNEKLFF. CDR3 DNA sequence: TGTGCCAGTACCCAGCGGGCAACTAATGAAAAACTGTTTTTT.

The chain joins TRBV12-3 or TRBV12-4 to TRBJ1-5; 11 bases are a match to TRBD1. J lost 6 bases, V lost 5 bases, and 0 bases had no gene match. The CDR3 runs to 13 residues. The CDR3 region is CASSGQGAQPQHF. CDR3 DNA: TGTGCCAGCAGTGGACAGGGGGCTCAGCCCCAGCATTTT.